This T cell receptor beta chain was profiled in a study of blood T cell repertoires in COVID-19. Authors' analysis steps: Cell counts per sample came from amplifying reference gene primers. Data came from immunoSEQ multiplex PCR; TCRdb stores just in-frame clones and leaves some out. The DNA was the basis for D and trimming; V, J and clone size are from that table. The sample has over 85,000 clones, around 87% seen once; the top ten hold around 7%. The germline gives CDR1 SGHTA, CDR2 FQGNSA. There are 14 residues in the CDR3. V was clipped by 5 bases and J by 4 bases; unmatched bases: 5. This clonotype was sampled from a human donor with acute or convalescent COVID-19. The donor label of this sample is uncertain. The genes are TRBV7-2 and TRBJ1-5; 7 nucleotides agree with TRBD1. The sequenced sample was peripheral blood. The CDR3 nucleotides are TGTGCCAGCAGCCAACAGGGGCCTAATCAGCCCCAGCATTTT. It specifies CASSQQGPNQPQHF. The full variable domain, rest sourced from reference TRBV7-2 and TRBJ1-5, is GAGVSQSPSNKVTEKGKDVELRCDPISGHTALYWYRQSLGQGLEFLIYFQGNSAPDKSGLPSDRFSAERTGGSVSTLTIQRTQQEDSAVYLCASSQQGPNQPQHFGDGTRLSIL.